Presented here are 2 T cell receptor beta chains from one specimen sequenced in a study of cytomegalovirus exposure and HLA in healthy donors. 60 Vbeta and 13 Jbeta primers were used in PCR. Measured with immunoSEQ multiplex PCR; TCRdb has only the in-frame clones, and not every one. This listing includes roughly 78,000 clones. Sequencing was carried out using PBMCs. These receptors were taken from a boy aged 5 to 17 in good health and CMV-seronegative.

J is TRBJ2-3 and V is TRBV29-1; D not certain. Trimming cost V 4 bases and J 2 bases, with 10 bases left between them. Germline CDR1 reads SQVTM; CDR2 reads ANQGSEA. There are 13 residues in the CDR3. DNA for the CDR3: TGCAGCGTTGTACCCCCACACACAGATACGCAGTATTTT. This codes for CSVVPPHTDTQYF.

The rearrangement uses TRBV10-2 and TRBJ1-1; D ambiguous. V was trimmed by 1 base and J by 1 base, leaving 4 bases between them. The CDR3 extends over 13 amino acids. Germline CDR1 WSHSY, CDR2 SAAADI. CDR3 sequence reads: CASSEFRNTEAFF. The CDR3 coding sequence is TGCGCCAGCAGTGAGTTCAGGAACACTGAAGCTTTCTTT.